A single sample gave rise to the 3 T cell receptor beta chains below, sequenced in a study of regulatory T cells in long-lasting Graves disease. Time point denoted: newly diagnosed GD, antithyroid drugs for less than 3 months. RNA extracted from PBMCs served as the sequencing template. Combining iRepertoire HTBI primers with Arm-PCR of CDR3 regions, the authors built TCR beta libraries. TCRdb used MiXCR to reprocess the multiplex PCR reads, holding one entry per CDR3 protein. In the table there are around 250,000 distinct CDR3 sequences, 20% to 25% of which are singletons. This specimen consisted of peripheral blood mononuclear cells (PBMCs), obtained at new diagnosis, from a patient treated with antithyroid drugs. These receptors originate from a female donor with Graves disease.

The chain combines TRBV20-1 with TRBJ1-5; D gene ambiguous. The ends were cut back, 3 bases at V and 0 bases at J, with 15 bases in the middle. The CDR3 spans 16 residues. CDR1 is DFQATT, CDR2 SNEGSKA, per germline (reference sequence). CDR3 sequence: CSASAGSQYSNQPQHF. CDR3 nucleotide sequence: TGCAGTGCTAGCGCGGGCAGTCAATATAGCAATCAGCCCCAGCATTTT.

The rearrangement joins TRBV11-2 to TRBJ2-7, with D tentatively TRBD2 (5 bases). The germline V and J ends were trimmed by 5 bases and 4 bases, with 15 bases remaining between them. This CDR3 is built from 14 residues. Germline lookup yields CDR1 SGHAT and CDR2 FQNNGV. In nucleotides, the CDR3 is TGTGCCAGCAGCCTCTCTGTCCAGCGGTACGAGCAGTACTTC. Its protein product is CASSLSVQRYEQYF.

This clonotype occurred a few times. The rearrangement uses TRBV28 and TRBJ2-7; the D gene could be TRBD1 or TRBD2 (5 bases each). This CDR3 has 12 amino acids. CDR1 MDHEN and CDR2 SYDVKM come from the germline V gene. The germline V and J ends were trimmed by 10 bases and 6 bases, with 16 bases remaining between them. The CDR3 coding sequence is TGTGCCACCACCTTCGAGGGGCGCGAGCAGTACTTC. This codes for CATTFEGREQYF.